Shown below are 17 T cell receptor beta chains from a single sample sequenced in a study of blood T cell repertoires in COVID-19. Profiled with immunoSEQ multiplex PCR; TCRdb holds only in-frame clones, not every one. The profile shows under 150,000 clones, 80% to 90% of them singletons. Sequences were obtained from PBMCs or T cells enriched from blood (not recorded which). The receptors stem from a man between 35 and 55 years old with acute COVID-19.

The chain uses TRBV28 and TRBJ2-1; 9 nucleotides line up with TRBD2. Germline V lookup: CDR1 MDHEN, CDR2 SYDVKM. V gave up 5 bases and J gave up 7 bases; unmatched junction bases: 9. The CDR3 is 15 amino acids. CDR3 protein: CASSLLAGRGNEQFF. CDR3 nucleotide sequence: TGTGCCAGCAGTCTCCTAGCGGGAAGGGGAAATGAGCAGTTCTTC. Variable domain in full (rest from reference TRBV28 and TRBJ2-1): DVKVTQSSRYLVKRTGEKVFLECVQDMDHENMFWYRQDPGLGLRLIYFSYDVKMKEKGDIPEGYSVSREKKERFSLILESASTNQTSMYLCASSLLAGRGNEQFFGPGTRLTVL.

This chain uses TRBV11-2 with TRBJ2-7; D remains ambiguous. V was pared by 0 bases and J by 2 bases, with 11 bases between. This CDR3 spans 15 amino acids. Germline loops: CDR1 SGHAT, CDR2 FQNNGV. The CDR3 here is CASSLDGLFPYEQYF. CDR3 bases: TGTGCCAGCAGCTTAGATGGGCTATTCCCCTACGAGCAGTACTTC.

This sequence joins TRBV4-2 and TRBJ2-1; TRBD1 aligns across 7 bases. Germline V gene data show CDR1 as LGHNA and CDR2 as YNFKEQ. This CDR3 is built from 14 residues. Losses at the gene ends were 8 bases for V and 8 bases for J; bases not matched to a gene: 12. The CDR3 DNA sequence: TGTGCCAGCGCCACGGCGGGCCAGGGGGATGAGCAGTTCTTC. Translating gives CASATAGQGDEQFF.

This chain links TRBV3-1 (or the pseudogene TRBV3-2) with TRBJ1-1; D is ambiguous. This CDR3 has 11 residues. Per the germline V gene, CDR1 is LGHDT and CDR2 is YNNKEL (reference sequence). V lost 4 bases to trimming and J lost 5 bases, with 5 bases between them. The CDR3 DNA is TGTGCCAGCAGCCCCGGGACTGAAGCTTTCTTT. It specifies CASSPGTEAFF.

This rearrangement joins TRBV10-3 to TRBJ2-2, with D unclear. CDR1 ENHRY and CDR2 SYGVKD come from the germline V gene. This CDR3 region has 15 residues. Trimming took 11 bases from V and 0 from J, leaving 16 bases between them. The CDR3 spells CASHPGGANTGELFF. DNA of the CDR3: TGTGCCTCCCACCCCGGCGGCGCGAACACCGGGGAGCTGTTTTTT.

This chain connects TRBV28 to TRBJ2-1; 10 bases agree with TRBD2. The CDR3 covers 15 residues. Trimming removed 1 base from V and 6 bases from J; junction bases left unmatched: 3. In germline, CDR1 is MDHEN, CDR2 SYDVKM. CDR3 amino acids: CASSLLRTSGNEQFF. The CDR3 nucleotides read TGTGCCAGCAGTTTATTGAGGACTAGCGGCAATGAGCAGTTCTTC.

This chain connects TRBV19 to TRBJ2-5, with D unclear. Trimming removed 3 bases at V and 5 bases at J, with 13 bases between. Per the germline V gene, CDR1 is LNHDA and CDR2 is SQIVND (reference sequence). This CDR3 has 14 amino acids. Here the CDR3 DNA reads TGTGCCAGTAGTATGTTCCTCCCCGGGGAGACCCAGTACTTC. This encodes CASSMFLPGETQYF.

This chain joins TRBV5-1 and TRBJ2-5, with D hard to call. Germline V gene data show CDR1 as SGHRS and CDR2 as YFSETQ. The V and J ends lost 1 base and 1 base respectively, with 8 bases between them. The CDR3 is 14 amino acids. The CDR3 nucleotides are TGCGCCAGCAGCTTGTTAGAGCCCCAAGAGACCCAGTACTTC. This gives the protein CASSLLEPQETQYF.

The V call is TRBV7-9, the J call TRBJ2-3; 13 bases are shared with TRBD2. J gave up 6 bases and V 5 bases, and 8 bases lay outside the gene matches. CDR1 is SEHNR, CDR2 FQNEAQ, per germline (reference sequence). This CDR3 has 16 residues. The CDR3 bases are TGTGCCAGCAGCCCCTCACTAGCGGGAGGGCCGGATACGCAGTATTTT. It specifies CASSPSLAGGPDTQYF.

There are a few counts of this clone. The rearrangement links TRBV18 to TRBJ1-1, with 7 bases matching TRBD1. There are 16 residues in the CDR3. Trimming removed 3 bases from V and 1 base from J; junction bases left unmatched: 8. Germline CDR1 and CDR2: KGHSH and LQKENI. The CDR3 DNA is TGTGCCAGCTCACCTGGACGGGACAGACAGAACACTGAAGCTTTCTTT. Protein sequence: CASSPGRDRQNTEAFF.

V is TRBV4-1 and J is TRBJ1-4, with D perhaps matching TRBD1 (6 bases). Between the trimmed V and J ends, which lost 1 base and 8 bases, there was a span of 14 bases. This CDR3 has 15 amino acids. Germline V gene lookup returns CDR1 MGHRA and CDR2 YSYEKL. CDR3: CASSQVQGLGEKLFF. CDR3 nucleotides: TGCGCCAGCAGCCAAGTTCAGGGGCTGGGCGAAAAACTGTTTTTT.

The rearrangement uses TRBV6-5 and TRBJ2-1; no clear D. Germline V lookup: CDR1 MNHEY, CDR2 SVGAGI. V gave up 4 bases and J gave up 10 bases, with 8 bases separating them. This CDR3 has 11 residues. The CDR3, as DNA: TGTGCCAGCAGTTCCTTCGGGGAGCAGTTCTTC. Encoded protein: CASSSFGEQFF.

This CDR3 reads CASSYRGVLAFF. The CDR3 region has the DNA TGTGCCAGCAGTTACCGCGGGGTGTTGGCTTTCTTT. The chain is built from TRBV6-5 and TRBJ1-1; D is unclear. The V end was cut by 2 bases, the J end by 11 bases, with 12 bases between. CDR3 size: 12 residues. Germline V lookup: CDR1 MNHEY, CDR2 SVGAGI.

This clone was observed once. The chain employs TRBV7-3 and TRBJ2-1; no definite D call. Germline CDR1 reads SGHTA; CDR2 reads FQGTGA. The CDR3 consists of 15 residues. Trimming cost V 2 bases and J 0 bases, with 8 bases left between them. DNA for the CDR3: TGTGCCAGCAGCTTAGGAGCGAGCTCCTACAATGAGCAGTTCTTC. It is translated as CASSLGASSYNEQFF. Variable domain in full (rest from reference TRBV7-3 and TRBJ2-1): GAGVSQTPSNKVTEKGKYVELRCDPISGHTALYWYRQSLGQGPEFLIYFQGTGAADDSGLPNDRFFAVRPEGSVSTLKIQRTERGDSAVYLCASSLGASSYNEQFFGPGTRLTVL.

The rearrangement uses TRBV6-5 and TRBJ1-2, with no clear D. This CDR3 is 13 amino acids long. Germline CDR1 is MNHEY and CDR2 is SVGAGI. Trimming cost V 0 bases and J 7 bases, with 9 bases left between them. For the CDR3, the DNA is TGTGCCAGCAGTTACTCGTCCCAATTTGGCTACACCTTC. Protein sequence: CASSYSSQFGYTF.

The chain employs TRBV30 and TRBJ1-1, with no clear D. CDR3 length: 12 amino acids. V lost 4 bases and J lost 1, with 7 bases in between. The V gene's germline CDR1 is GTSNPN and CDR2 SVGIG (reference sequence). The CDR3 protein is CAWTRENTEAFF. DNA of the CDR3: TGTGCCTGGACCCGGGAGAACACTGAAGCTTTCTTT. Based on the CDR3 plus reference TRBV30 and TRBJ1-1, the full variable domain is SQTIHQWPATLVQPVGSPLSLECTVEGTSNPNLYWYRQAAGRGLQLLFYSVGIGQISSEVPQNLSASRPQDRQFILSSKKLLLSDSGFYLCAWTRENTEAFFGQGTRLTVV.

This rearrangement joins TRBV19 to TRBJ1-5; D not resolved. There are 15 residues in the CDR3. The germline V gene has CDR1 LNHDA and CDR2 SQIVND (reference sequence). The germline V and J ends were trimmed by 2 bases and 6 bases, with 14 bases remaining between them. The CDR3 is CASSINSIYAQPQHF. The CDR3 DNA reads as TGTGCCAGTAGTATAAACAGTATTTATGCTCAGCCCCAGCATTTT.